What follows are 26 T cell receptor beta chains derived from one specimen sequenced in a study of CD8 T cells in ankylosing spondylitis. TCRdb re-called the 5' RACE reads through MiXCR, storing one row per CDR3 protein. Among some 240,000 distinct CDR3 sequences, roughly a quarter were seen once, and the ten largest hold 0.5% to 0.65%. The sequenced material came from blood, either unsorted or a sorted T cell fraction (not recorded which). The receptors were sampled from a male donor with ankylosing spondylitis or in good health (not recorded which).

The CDR3 DNA follows: TGTGCCAGCAGAACACAGGGGAATGAGCAGTTCTTC. Translation: CASRTQGNEQFF. This rearrangement joins TRBV7-9 to TRBJ2-1, with 7 bases that match TRBD1. The CDR3 sequence is 12 residues long. V lost 6 bases to trimming and J lost 7 bases; unmatched junction nucleotides: 3. Germline V gene data show CDR1 as SEHNR and CDR2 as FQNEAQ (reference sequence).

This chain links TRBV29-1 with TRBJ2-2; unclear D gene. This CDR3 contains 14 residues. The V end was cut by 6 bases, the J end by 1 base, with 12 bases between. Germline V gene sequence: CDR1 SQVTM, CDR2 ANQGSEA. The CDR3 is CSVRKNENTGELFF. CDR3 DNA: TGCAGCGTGAGGAAGAATGAGAACACCGGGGAGCTGTTTTTT.

The chain combines TRBV3-1 with TRBJ2-1; the D gene is possibly TRBD2 (7 bases). The CDR3 is 18 amino acids. The germline V gene encodes CDR1 LGHDT and CDR2 YNNKEL (reference sequence). Trimming took off 4 bases at V and 1 base at J, with 20 bases between the two ends. CDR3 sequence (DNA): TGTGCCAGCAGCCCCCCCTTTGGGGGGGCAAAGTCCTACAATGAGCAGTTCTTC. It codes for CASSPPFGGAKSYNEQFF.

J is TRBJ2-3 and V is TRBV10-3; tentatively, D is TRBD1 or TRBD2 (5 bases each). Trimming left V 8 bases short and J 6 bases short, with 15 bases between. Germline V CDR1 and CDR2: ENHRY, SYGVKD. CDR3 length: 13 amino acids. DNA for the CDR3: TGTGCCATCTGGCGAGGGGCCGCGGATACGCAGTATTTT. Amino acids: CAIWRGAADTQYF.

Many counts were recorded for this clonotype. The chain carries TRBV25-1 and TRBJ2-2, with a tentative D call TRBD1 (5 bases). Germline CDR1 and CDR2: MGHDK and SYGVNS. The CDR3 consists of 11 residues. The ends were cut back, 10 bases at V and 5 bases at J, with 8 bases in the middle. The CDR3 loop reads CATRQTGELFF. As DNA, the CDR3 is TGTGCCACCCGACAGACCGGGGAGCTGTTTTTT.

This clonotype was detected many times. J is TRBJ2-1 and V is TRBV5-1; TRBD2 is a possible D gene (6 bases). This CDR3 is built from 13 residues. The germline gives CDR1 SGHRS, CDR2 YFSETQ. The V end lost 7 bases, the J end lost 3 bases, and 11 bases lay between the germline ends. The CDR3 spells CASDAGNYNEQFF. The CDR3 DNA reads as TGCGCCAGCGACGCGGGAAACTACAATGAGCAGTTCTTC.

This clonotype was seen more than once but under ten times. One end of the junction does not line up with germline, which may come from a read error. The chain employs TRBV20-1 and TRBJ2-1; no firm D call. The germline CDR1 and CDR2 sequences are DFQATT and SNEGSKA (reference sequence). The CDR3 is 13 residues long. In DNA, the CDR3 is TGCAGTGCTAGTGAGGAGCCAACGAAAGAGCTACCCTTC. Translation: CSASEEPTKELPF.

The chain links TRBV4-2 to TRBJ1-1; 8 bases align to TRBD1. The CDR3 length is 13 residues. The V segment lost 4 bases and the J segment 7 bases; nucleotides outside the gene matches: 5. Germline CDR1 reads LGHNA; CDR2 reads YNFKEQ. CDR3 nucleotides: TGTGCCAGCAGCCGACGGACAGGGCTTGAAGCTTTCTTT. Protein: CASSRRTGLEAFF.

The chain has TRBV27 and TRBJ2-5, with 8 bases lining up with TRBD1. Germline CDR1 is MNHEY and CDR2 is SMNVEV (reference sequence). The CDR3 runs to 16 residues. The V gene end was trimmed by 0 bases and the J gene end by 5 bases; junction bases not matched to a gene: 8. The CDR3 loop reads CASSLSAGGGSETQYF. For the CDR3, the DNA is TGTGCCAGCAGTTTATCGGCAGGGGGCGGATCGGAGACCCAGTACTTC.

The chain combines TRBV5-5 with TRBJ2-5, with 8 bases that match TRBD2. The CDR3 consists of 18 residues. Germline trimming cut 0 bases from V and 4 bases from J; bases unmatched to any gene: 14. The germline gives CDR1 SGHKS, CDR2 YYEKEE (reference sequence). CDR3 bases: TGTGCCAGCAGCTTGGGCTTTTCGGGGGGGCGGTCCGGAGAGACCCAGTACTTC. This gives the protein CASSLGFSGGRSGETQYF.

At least ten counts were recorded for this clonotype. This chain connects TRBV3-1 to TRBJ2-1; D is perhaps TRBD1 or TRBD2 (5 bases each). Trimming stripped 3 bases from V and 11 bases from J, with 14 bases between. CDR3 size: 13 residues. The germline V gene encodes CDR1 LGHDT and CDR2 YNNKEL (reference sequence). This chain's CDR3 is CASSQQPPGQQFF. DNA of the CDR3: TGTGCCAGCAGCCAGCAACCTCCGGGACAGCAGTTCTTC.

This rearrangement joins TRBV20-1 to TRBJ2-7; either TRBD1 or TRBD2 may fit D (5 bases each). Germline CDR1 DFQATT, CDR2 SNEGSKA (reference sequence). This CDR3 has 13 amino acids. In DNA form, the CDR3 reads TGCAGCGTTAGGGACCATAACTCCTACGAGCAGTACTTC. It encodes CSVRDHNSYEQYF.

This clonotype was counted many times. V is TRBV7-9 and J is TRBJ2-2; TRBD1 matches at 7 bases. V lost 3 bases to trimming and J lost 4 bases; unmatched junction nucleotides: 11. In germline, CDR1 is SEHNR, CDR2 FQNEAQ (reference sequence). The length of the CDR3 is 17 residues. Here the CDR3 DNA reads TGTGCCAGCAGCTTCTCCTGGACAGGAGGTCGCACCGGGGAGCTGTTTTTT. This translates into CASSFSWTGGRTGELFF. The entire variable domain, with the rest obtained from reference TRBV7-9 and TRBJ2-2, is as follows: DTGVSQNPRHKITKRGQNVTFRCDPISEHNRLYWYRQTLGQGPEFLTYFQNEAQLEKSRLLSDRFSAERPKGSFSTLEIQRTEQGDSAMYLCASSFSWTGGRTGELFFGEGSRLTVL.

The chain recombines TRBV10-3 with TRBJ2-5; either TRBD1 or TRBD2 may fit D (6 bases each). The CDR3 has 13 residues. The germline gives CDR1 ENHRY, CDR2 SYGVKD. V lost 10 bases and J lost 5, with 17 bases in between. In DNA form, the CDR3 reads TGTGCCACCAAGGGGGGTGTCGGGGAGACCCAGTACTTC. It is translated as CATKGGVGETQYF.

This clonotype occurred many times. This sequence joins TRBV3-1 and TRBJ2-1; 12 bases line up with TRBD1. V gave up 3 bases and J gave up 7 bases; unmatched junction bases: 4. The CDR3 has 15 amino acids. Germline V lookup: CDR1 LGHDT, CDR2 YNNKEL (reference sequence). DNA of the CDR3: TGTGCCAGCAGCCACGGGACAGGGGGCGGGAATGAGCAGTTCTTC. Amino acids: CASSHGTGGGNEQFF.

The gene calls are TRBV4-2 and TRBJ2-3; D unresolved. The V gene's germline CDR1 is LGHNA and CDR2 YNFKEQ. This CDR3 has 18 amino acids. The V and J ends lost 0 bases and 4 bases respectively, with 20 bases between them. In DNA, the CDR3 is TGTGCCAGCAGCCAAGATTATTTTCCCAGGACCGGACCAGATACGCAGTATTTT. Translation gives CASSQDYFPRTGPDTQYF.

This clonotype was detected only a few times. The genes are TRBV20-1 and TRBJ2-1; D might be TRBD1 (6 bases). This CDR3 spans 13 amino acids. V lost 6 bases to trimming and J lost 2 bases, with 11 bases between them. From germline, CDR1 is DFQATT and CDR2 SNEGSKA (reference sequence). Here the CDR3 reads CSATGLTYNEQFF. CDR3 DNA: TGCAGTGCCACAGGGTTGACCTACAATGAGCAGTTCTTC.

In its sample, this clonotype was seen many times. The chain links TRBV29-1 to TRBJ2-5; 7 bases agree with TRBD1. Unmatched junction bases numbered 6, after V lost 7 bases and J lost 1 base. Per germline, CDR1 SQVTM and CDR2 ANQGSEA. This CDR3 contains 13 residues. The CDR3 DNA reads as TGCAGCGCCTCCAGGGACAGCCAAGAGACCCAGTACTTC. Translated, it gives CSASRDSQETQYF.

A few counts support this clonotype. The chain is built from TRBV20-1 and TRBJ2-7; D is unresolved. The V end was cut by 3 bases, the J end by 1 base, with 7 bases between. There are 12 residues in the CDR3. CDR1 is DFQATT, CDR2 SNEGSKA, per germline (reference sequence). In DNA form, the CDR3 reads TGCAGTGCTAGCGCCTATTCCTACGAGCAGTACTTC. Translated, it gives CSASAYSYEQYF.

This clonotype was observed many times. The DNA for the CDR3 is TGCAGCGTTGGACCCCGGGGGGAGCAGTTCTTC. Protein: CSVGPRGEQFF. The genes are TRBV29-1 and TRBJ2-1, with D possibly matching TRBD2 (6 bases). The CDR3 runs 11 residues. CDR1 is SQVTM, CDR2 ANQGSEA, per germline. V lost 4 bases and J lost 10, with 11 bases in between.

The V gene is TRBV9, the J gene TRBJ2-5; a possible D gene is TRBD1 (5 bases). Deletions cut 0 bases from V and 5 bases from J, with 11 bases between. The CDR3 has 14 amino acids. Germline assignment: CDR1 SGDLS and CDR2 YYNGEE. The CDR3, as DNA: TGTGCCAGCAGCGTAGGACAGAGAAAGGAGACCCAGTACTTC. Translation: CASSVGQRKETQYF.

This clonotype was recorded many times. The rearrangement links TRBV27 to TRBJ2-7; 7 bases are shared with TRBD2. This CDR3 is built from 15 residues. In germline, CDR1 is MNHEY, CDR2 SMNVEV (reference sequence). The V segment lost 6 bases and the J segment 1 base; nucleotides outside the gene matches: 9. CDR3 protein: CASRTIGGGSYEQYF. The CDR3 bases are TGTGCCAGCAGAACCATTGGGGGGGGATCCTACGAGCAGTACTTC.

This clonotype was counted only a few times. The rearrangement links TRBV10-3 to TRBJ2-1, with 14 bases aligning to TRBD2. The germline CDR1 and CDR2 sequences are ENHRY and SYGVKD. The CDR3 loop spans 14 amino acids. The V segment lost 6 bases and the J segment 8 bases; nucleotides outside the gene matches: 3. CDR3 amino acids: CAIRTSGGADEQFF. Here the CDR3 DNA reads TGTGCCATCAGGACTAGCGGGGGGGCAGATGAGCAGTTCTTC.

This clonotype was detected ten times or more. The gene calls are TRBV20-1 and TRBJ2-3; D ambiguous. V was trimmed by 6 bases and J by 1 base, leaving 5 bases between them. Looked up from germline, CDR1 is DFQATT and CDR2 is SNEGSKA (reference sequence). There are 11 residues in the CDR3. The CDR3 region is CSAVGTDTQYF. The CDR3 DNA reads as TGCAGTGCCGTGGGCACAGATACGCAGTATTTT.

This clonotype appeared many times. The chain joins TRBV11-2 to TRBJ2-7, with 8 positions matching TRBD1. The CDR3 runs 15 residues. Trimming cost V 1 base and J 3 bases; bases outside gene matches: 5. Per the germline V gene, CDR1 is SGHAT and CDR2 is FQNNGV. The CDR3 region has the DNA TGTGCCAGCAGCTTAGTTGGGACAGGTCTCTACGAGCAGTACTTC. Translating it yields CASSLVGTGLYEQYF.

This clonotype was seen ten or more times. CDR3 nucleotides: TGCAGTGCCGCTGGGACTAGCGGGGGTCCCGTGGGCAATGAGCAGTTCTTC. Translation gives CSAAGTSGGPVGNEQFF. The chain combines TRBV20-1 with TRBJ2-1; 14 bases map to TRBD2. Germline CDR1 DFQATT, CDR2 SNEGSKA (reference sequence). The CDR3 is 17 residues long. Trimming cost V 6 bases and J 6 bases; bases outside gene matches: 13.